The T cell receptor beta chain described here comes from a study of cytomegalovirus exposure and HLA in healthy donors. About this clone itself: The antigen is undetermined.

TCRdb's table, derived via immunoSEQ multiplex PCR, lists solely in-frame clones and lacks some. This repertoire shows some 180,000 clones, roughly 81% found once; its top ten account for less than 1.5%. Study-wide results and limits: The study found most TCR sequences rare, yet found some public TCRs in many donors. A classifier reportedly called cytomegalovirus status with high sensitivity and specificity. It was found in a later analysis that first-cohort TCR clusters tended to co-occur in the 130 or so validation repertoires. The study designated 164 TCR beta chains cytomegalovirus-associated.

The origin of this receptor is a woman aged 25 to 39 in good health and CMV-seronegative. Sequencing used PBMCs.

The CDR3 coding sequence is TGTGCCAGCAGCCGCCAGCGAGGAGCGGGGGGTTTCGGTTACAATGAGCAGTTCTTC. The encoded protein is CASSRQRGAGGFGYNEQFF. This chain joins TRBV7-3 and TRBJ2-1; 9 bases match TRBD2. Germline-derived CDR1 and CDR2 are SGHTA and FQGTGA. The CDR3 totals 19 residues. V shed 5 bases and J 4 bases; nucleotides not matched to a gene: 18.